The 19 T cell receptor beta chains below were found in one sample sequenced in a study of T-cell reconstitution after alpha-beta-depleted transplantation in children (dated by TCRdb to about 2016). Libraries were prepared through PCR. Sequencing took place on an Illumina HiSeq 2500. To normalize quantification of the TCRbeta repertoire, the TCR libraries were built with molecular barcoding that relied on unique molecular identifiers. In TCRdb, the public reads were trimmed at Q25 with fastp and aligned with MiXCR, with productive beta chains retained. Entries are consolidated by CDR3 protein sequence, retaining the most common genes and DNA. The table for this sample lists about 980,000 distinct CDR3 sequences; about 30% of them were counted only once. 28% of the sample comes from the top ten. The intended sense of this specimen's treatment or condition label: allogeneic hematopoietic cell transplantation with graft depleted of TCRalphabeta T cells and CD19 B cells.

The input for sequencing was PBMCs, mostly from graft donor cells, taken 360 days after TCRalphabeta/CD19-depleted stem cell transplant. Every receptor here comes from a boy under two years old who had a stem cell transplant for SCID, so the T cells may come from the graft donor.

This clonotype has a handful of counts. The J gene is TRBJ1-2, the V gene TRBV2, with 7 bases aligning to TRBD1. Germline V gene data show CDR1 as SNHLY and CDR2 as FYNNEI. V trimming: 6 bases; J trimming: 2 bases; junction bases outside the gene matches: 9. CDR3 length equals 15 residues. The CDR3 bases are TGTGCCAGCAGCATAACAGGGGTTGGGAACTATGGCTACACCTTC. This codes for CASSITGVGNYGYTF.

This clonotype was detected a few times. The rearrangement joins TRBV6-5 to TRBJ2-1; D ambiguous. This CDR3 is built from 15 residues. CDR1 is MNHEY and CDR2 is SVGAGI in the germline V gene. Trimming shortened V by 4 bases and J by 5 bases, and 15 bases separated the two germline ends. CDR3: CASSSARRVHNEQFF. The CDR3 nucleotides read TGTGCCAGCAGTTCCGCGAGACGGGTACACAATGAGCAGTTCTTC.

This clonotype was counted ten times or more. The chain is built from TRBV24-1 and TRBJ2-2; D is ambiguous. Germline CDR1 KGHDR, CDR2 SFDVKD. The CDR3 spans 13 residues. The CDR3 here is CATGRPNTGELFF. The CDR3 nucleotides read TGTGCAACCGGCAGGCCGAACACCGGGGAGCTGTTTTTT.

The V gene is TRBV12-3 or TRBV12-4, the J gene TRBJ2-1, with TRBD2 matching 10 bases. The CDR3 contains 16 residues. V lost 6 bases, J lost 10 bases, and 15 bases stayed unmatched. CDR3 region: CASRTSLLAGRQEQFF. The CDR3 DNA follows: TGTGCCAGCAGGACTAGCCTACTAGCGGGGCGACAGGAGCAGTTCTTC.

This clonotype was seen once. The rearrangement joins TRBV6-2 or TRBV6-3 to TRBJ2-3; D is unclear. Germline-derived CDR1 and CDR2 are MNHEY and SVGEGT. V lost 5 bases, J lost 5 bases, and 14 bases lay in between. This CDR3 is built from 14 residues. For the CDR3, the DNA is TGTGCCAGCAGTGTCCCTTGGACGGGAGATACGCAGTATTTT. This gives the protein CASSVPWTGDTQYF.

This chain connects TRBV3-1 to TRBJ2-3, with D maybe TRBD2 (6 bases). The CDR3 extends over 14 amino acids. Per the germline V gene, CDR1 is LGHDT and CDR2 is YNNKEL (reference sequence). The V gene lost 6 bases and the J gene lost 4 bases, with 14 bases spanning the gap. CDR3 residues: CASRVGAGSDTQYF. The CDR3 DNA reads TGTGCCAGCAGAGTTGGCGCGGGGTCAGATACGCAGTATTTT.

The chain is built from TRBV5-4 and TRBJ2-1, with 9 bases aligning to TRBD2. V lost 5 bases and J lost 3; bases outside the gene matches: 9. The CDR3 consists of 16 residues. Germline V gene sequence: CDR1 SGHNT, CDR2 YYREEE (reference sequence). The CDR3 region has the DNA TGTGCCAGCAGGGCGGGGGGGCCCGGTAGCTACAATGAGCAGTTCTTC. Its protein is CASRAGGPGSYNEQFF.

The chain joins TRBV10-3 to TRBJ2-5; TRBD1 matches at 7 bases. CDR1 is ENHRY and CDR2 is SYGVKD in the germline V gene. The CDR3 has 14 residues. V was clipped by 6 bases and J by 3 bases; unmatched bases: 7. CDR3 sequence: CAIRSGTDKETQYF. Here the CDR3 DNA reads TGTGCCATCAGATCCGGGACAGACAAAGAGACCCAGTACTTC.

The count of this clonotype is one. The gene calls are TRBV5-1 and TRBJ2-1, with D possibly matching TRBD1 (5 bases). The germline CDR1 and CDR2 sequences are SGHRS and YFSETQ. The CDR3 covers 15 residues. V lost 4 bases and J lost 0, with 11 bases in between. The CDR3 nucleotides read TGCGCCAGCAGCGCGACAGTCCCCTCCTACAATGAGCAGTTCTTC. It yields the protein CASSATVPSYNEQFF.

The chain employs TRBV11-2 and TRBJ2-7; D is unclear. Germline-derived CDR1 and CDR2 are SGHAT and FQNNGV. The V end lost 5 bases, the J end lost 2 bases, and 10 bases lay between the germline ends. The length of the CDR3 is 13 residues. CDR3 in DNA: TGTGCCAGCAGCGTCCGGCACCCCTACGAGCAGTACTTC. The encoded protein is CASSVRHPYEQYF.

V is TRBV7-2 and J is TRBJ2-3; 11 bases are shared with TRBD2. Germline CDR1 reads SGHTA; CDR2 reads FQGNSA. The CDR3 runs to 17 residues. After removal of 1 base from V and 1 base from J, the junction contained 4 bases not matched to a gene. The CDR3 DNA follows: TGTGCCAGCAGCTTAGGTAGCGGGGGGGTGGGCACAGATACGCAGTATTTT. As protein: CASSLGSGGVGTDTQYF.

The chain recombines TRBV29-1 with TRBJ2-1; 11 nucleotides agree with TRBD1. Trimming cost V 4 bases and J 5 bases; bases outside gene matches: 1. The germline V gene has CDR1 SQVTM and CDR2 ANQGSEA. CDR3 length: 13 residues. The DNA for the CDR3 is TGCAGCGTTGGGACAGGGGGCAACAATGAGCAGTTCTTC. It yields the protein CSVGTGGNNEQFF.

This clonotype was seen more than once but under ten times. The chain uses TRBV7-2 and TRBJ2-1; 11 nucleotides agree with TRBD2. The length of the CDR3 is 16 residues. Germline CDR1 reads SGHTA; CDR2 reads FQGNSA. The J segment lost 9 bases and the V segment lost 3 bases, leaving 10 bases of the junction unmatched. This chain's CDR3 is CASSLSLAGGIGEQFF. In DNA form, the CDR3 reads TGTGCCAGCAGCTTGAGCCTAGCGGGGGGAATCGGTGAGCAGTTCTTC. The whole variable domain, remainder taken from reference TRBV7-2 and TRBJ2-1, is GAGVSQSPSNKVTEKGKDVELRCDPISGHTALYWYRQSLGQGLEFLIYFQGNSAPDKSGLPSDRFSAERTGGSVSTLTIQRTQQEDSAVYLCASSLSLAGGIGEQFFGPGTRLTVL.

This clonotype has just a few counts. V and J are TRBV2 and TRBJ2-5; maybe TRBD1 (5 bases). The CDR3 loop spans 15 amino acids. CDR1 is SNHLY and CDR2 is FYNNEI in the germline V gene. V lost 4 bases, J lost 4 bases, and 16 bases lay in between. The CDR3 DNA reads as TGTGCCAGCAGTGTACGGCAGGGTGTACGAGAGACCCAGTACTTC. It is translated as CASSVRQGVRETQYF.

The sample holds a few counts of this clonotype. The chain recombines TRBV12-3 or TRBV12-4 with TRBJ2-7; TRBD2 is a possible D gene (5 bases). CDR3 size: 12 residues. The germline V and J ends were trimmed by 6 bases and 7 bases, with 13 bases remaining between them. The CDR3 coding sequence is TGTGCCAGCAGCCCGGACGGAGGTGAGCAGTACTTC. Its translation is CASSPDGGEQYF.

The V and J genes are TRBV12-3 or TRBV12-4 and TRBJ2-5; D is undetermined. The germline V and J ends were trimmed by 6 bases and 4 bases, with 12 bases remaining between them. The CDR3 length is 13 residues. The CDR3 sequence: CASSPPQSETQYF. The CDR3 DNA reads TGTGCCAGCAGCCCTCCCCAGTCAGAGACCCAGTACTTC.

A few counts support this clonotype. This chain links TRBV20-1 with TRBJ1-5; D remains ambiguous. Trimming removed 6 bases from V and 3 bases from J, with 15 bases in between. The V gene's germline CDR1 is DFQATT and CDR2 SNEGSKA (reference sequence). The CDR3 runs to 14 residues. This chain's CDR3 is CSAARGSVNQPQHF. The CDR3, as DNA: TGCAGTGCCGCGCGGGGATCGGTCAATCAGCCCCAGCATTTT.

CDR3 DNA sequence: TGTGCCACCAGCAGAGGGAGGACGGGGAGGTACGAGCAGTACTTC. It encodes CATSRGRTGRYEQYF. The chain recombines TRBV15 with TRBJ2-7, with D maybe TRBD2 (6 bases). The V gene's germline CDR1 is LNHNV and CDR2 YYDKDF (reference sequence). This CDR3 has 15 amino acids. Trimming cost V 1 base and J 4 bases, with 14 bases left between them.

This clonotype was seen ten or more times. The chain has TRBV6-1 and TRBJ2-4, with 8 positions matching TRBD1. V trimming: 7 bases; J trimming: 8 bases; junction bases outside the gene matches: 7. CDR3 size: 13 residues. Germline V lookup: CDR1 MNHNS, CDR2 SASEGT. Written as DNA, the CDR3 is TGTGCCAGCACCCGACAGGGGTCAGACATTCAGTACTTC. Protein product: CASTRQGSDIQYF.